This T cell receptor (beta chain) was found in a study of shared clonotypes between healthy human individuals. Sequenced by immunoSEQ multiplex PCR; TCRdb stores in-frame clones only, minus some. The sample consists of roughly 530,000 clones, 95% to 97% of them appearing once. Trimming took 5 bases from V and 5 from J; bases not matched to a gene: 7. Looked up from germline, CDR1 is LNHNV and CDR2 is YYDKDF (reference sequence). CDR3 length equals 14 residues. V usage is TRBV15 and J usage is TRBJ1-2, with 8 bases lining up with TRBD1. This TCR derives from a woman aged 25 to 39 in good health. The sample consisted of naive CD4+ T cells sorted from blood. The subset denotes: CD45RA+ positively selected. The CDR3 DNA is TGTGCCACCAGCCGGACAGGGCAAGCTTATGGCTACACCTTC. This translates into CATSRTGQAYGYTF.